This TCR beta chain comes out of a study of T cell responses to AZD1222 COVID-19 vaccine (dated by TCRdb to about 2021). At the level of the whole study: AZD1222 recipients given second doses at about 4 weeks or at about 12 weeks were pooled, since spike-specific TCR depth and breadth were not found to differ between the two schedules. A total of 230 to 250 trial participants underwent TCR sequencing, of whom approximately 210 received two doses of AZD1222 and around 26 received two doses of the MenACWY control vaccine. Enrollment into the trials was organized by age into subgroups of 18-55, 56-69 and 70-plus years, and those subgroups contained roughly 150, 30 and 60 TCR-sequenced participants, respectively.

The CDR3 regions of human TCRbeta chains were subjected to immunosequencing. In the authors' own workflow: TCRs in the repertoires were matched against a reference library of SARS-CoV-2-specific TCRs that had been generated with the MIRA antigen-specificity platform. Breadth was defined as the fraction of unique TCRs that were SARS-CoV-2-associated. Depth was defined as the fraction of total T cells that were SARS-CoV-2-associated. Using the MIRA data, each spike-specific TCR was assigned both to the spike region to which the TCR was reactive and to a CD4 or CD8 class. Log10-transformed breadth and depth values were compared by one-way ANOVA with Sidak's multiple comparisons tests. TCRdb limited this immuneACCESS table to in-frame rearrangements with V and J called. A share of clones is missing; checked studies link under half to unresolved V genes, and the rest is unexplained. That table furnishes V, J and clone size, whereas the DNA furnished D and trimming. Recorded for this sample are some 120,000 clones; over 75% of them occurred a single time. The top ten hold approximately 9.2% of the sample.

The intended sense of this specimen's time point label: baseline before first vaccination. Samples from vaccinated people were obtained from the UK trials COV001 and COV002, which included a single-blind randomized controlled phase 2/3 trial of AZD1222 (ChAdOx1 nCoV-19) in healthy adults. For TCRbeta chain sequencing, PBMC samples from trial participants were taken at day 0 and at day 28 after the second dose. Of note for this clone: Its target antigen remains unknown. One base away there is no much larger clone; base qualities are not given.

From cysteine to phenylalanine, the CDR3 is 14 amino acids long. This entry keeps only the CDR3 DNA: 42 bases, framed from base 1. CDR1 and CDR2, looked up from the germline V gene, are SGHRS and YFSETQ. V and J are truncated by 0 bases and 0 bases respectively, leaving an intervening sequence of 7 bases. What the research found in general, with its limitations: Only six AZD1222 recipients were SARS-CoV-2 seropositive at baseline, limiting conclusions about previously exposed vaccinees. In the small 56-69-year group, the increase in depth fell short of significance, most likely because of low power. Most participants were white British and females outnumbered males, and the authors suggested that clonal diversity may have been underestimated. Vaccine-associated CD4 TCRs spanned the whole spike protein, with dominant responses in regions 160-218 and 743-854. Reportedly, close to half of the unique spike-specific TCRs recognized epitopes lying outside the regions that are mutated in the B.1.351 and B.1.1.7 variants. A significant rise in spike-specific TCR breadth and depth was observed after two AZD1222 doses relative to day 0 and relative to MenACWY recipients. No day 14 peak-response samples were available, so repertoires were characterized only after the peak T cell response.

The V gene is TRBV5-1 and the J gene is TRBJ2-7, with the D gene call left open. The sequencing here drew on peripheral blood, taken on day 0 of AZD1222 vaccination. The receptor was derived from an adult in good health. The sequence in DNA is TGCGCCAGCAGCTTGGCCGGTAGCTCCTACGAGCAGTACTTC. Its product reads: CASSLAGSSYEQYF.